The 13 T cell receptor beta chains listed next were all sequenced from one sample in a study of T cell changes during pregnancy in multiple sclerosis. TCRdb's copy holds only in-frame clones and misses some; the assay was immunoSEQ multiplex PCR. The sample records around 51,000 clones, 85% to 95% being singletons. The sequences come from peripheral blood, collected in the second trimester of pregnancy. The source is a female donor with multiple sclerosis, enrolled in a pregnancy study.

This chain joins TRBV7-9 and TRBJ2-1; 8 nucleotides line up with TRBD2. This CDR3 contains 16 residues. The germline gives CDR1 SEHNR, CDR2 FQNEAQ (reference sequence). Trimming at V came to 5 bases and at J to 5 bases, leaving 11 bases not matched to a gene. The CDR3 region is CASSRHGQAGDNEQFF. The CDR3 nucleotides read TGTGCCAGCAGCCGACACGGGCAAGCGGGAGACAATGAGCAGTTCTTC. The full variable domain, completed using reference TRBV7-9 and TRBJ2-1, is DTGVSQNPRHKITKRGQNVTFRCDPISEHNRLYWYRQTLGQGPEFLTYFQNEAQLEKSRLLSDRFSAERPKGSFSTLEIQRTEQGDSAMYLCASSRHGQAGDNEQFFGPGTRLTVL.

V and J are TRBV11-3 and TRBJ2-1; the D gene is possibly TRBD1 (6 bases). This CDR3 region has 18 residues. Germline V lookup: CDR1 SGHNT, CDR2 YENEEA. Trimming removed 0 bases at V and 0 bases at J, with 15 bases between. The CDR3 sequence is CASSLEGPGASSYNEQFF. In DNA, the CDR3 is TGTGCCAGCAGCTTAGAGGGGCCAGGGGCGAGCTCCTACAATGAGCAGTTCTTC.

The rearrangement uses TRBV7-2 and TRBJ2-1; 11 bases are shared with TRBD2. Germline trimming cut 3 bases from V and 5 bases from J; bases unmatched to any gene: 6. The V gene's germline CDR1 is SGHTA and CDR2 FQGNSA. The CDR3 consists of 16 residues. CDR3 nucleotide sequence: TGTGCCAGCAGCTTCTCCGGGACTAGCGGAGACAATGAGCAGTTCTTC. Protein: CASSFSGTSGDNEQFF.

The rearrangement uses TRBV6-1 and TRBJ2-5, with D uncertain. V was cut by 7 bases and J by 2 bases, with 14 bases left in between. The CDR3 runs to 14 residues. The V gene's germline CDR1 is MNHNS and CDR2 SASEGT. For the CDR3, the DNA is TGTGCCAGCACGAGGAGCCGACTTCAAGAGACCCAGTACTTC. This sequence encodes CASTRSRLQETQYF.

J is TRBJ1-1 and V is TRBV7-9, with D perhaps matching TRBD1 (6 bases). The V gene's germline CDR1 is SEHNR and CDR2 FQNEAQ (reference sequence). The length of the CDR3 is 15 residues. V lost 5 bases, J lost 5 bases, and 18 bases lay in between. The CDR3 region has the DNA TGTGCCAGCAGCCTCATGACAAGGGGGAATACTGAAGCTTTCTTT. Residues: CASSLMTRGNTEAFF.

The rearrangement joins TRBV7-9 to TRBJ1-1; no clear D gene. V dropped 4 bases and J dropped 6 bases, with 12 bases sitting between them. CDR1 is SEHNR and CDR2 is FQNEAQ in the germline V gene (reference sequence). This CDR3 is 13 amino acids long. The CDR3 is CASSYRERPEAFF. In nucleotides, the CDR3 is TGTGCCAGCAGCTATAGGGAGCGACCTGAAGCTTTCTTT.

The sample holds one count of this clone. The chain employs TRBV28 and TRBJ2-7; 7 nucleotides match TRBD2. The CDR3 length is 16 residues. Germline assignment: CDR1 MDHEN and CDR2 SYDVKM. V shed 4 bases, J shed 4 bases, and the junction held 13 bases outside the gene matches. As DNA, the CDR3 is TGTGCCAGCAGTTCCCTTAGCGGGCCGGGGGGATACGAGCAGTACTTC. Its protein product is CASSSLSGPGGYEQYF.

This clone came up once. The chain is built from TRBV27 and TRBJ2-1; the D is unclear. The CDR3 spans 13 residues. From germline, CDR1 is MNHEY and CDR2 SMNVEV (reference sequence). Trimming shortened V by 5 bases and J by 6 bases, and 11 bases separated the two germline ends. The CDR3 sequence is CASSTNTFNEQFF. In DNA form, the CDR3 reads TGTGCCAGCAGTACTAACACTTTCAATGAGCAGTTCTTC.

V gene TRBV9 combines with J gene TRBJ2-7; 9 positions agree with TRBD1. Germline lookup yields CDR1 SGDLS and CDR2 YYNGEE. CDR3 length equals 15 residues. V shed 4 bases, J shed 3 bases, and the junction held 8 bases outside the gene matches. The CDR3 reads CASSPGQGGFYEQYF. Written as DNA, the CDR3 is TGTGCCAGCAGCCCGGGACAGGGTGGCTTCTACGAGCAGTACTTC.

The rearrangement uses TRBV11-2 and TRBJ2-1; tentatively, D is TRBD2 (6 bases). The germline CDR1 and CDR2 sequences are SGHAT and FQNNGV. The CDR3 totals 15 residues. Trimming stripped 5 bases from V and 2 bases from J, with 13 bases between. CDR3 DNA: TGTGCCAGCAGCCCAGCGGGTAGTACCTACAATGAGCAGTTCTTC. Encoded protein: CASSPAGSTYNEQFF.

CDR3 bases: TGTGCCAGCAGCTTAGAGTGGTCTAGCGGGCCAGATACGCAGTATTTT. Amino acid sequence: CASSLEWSSGPDTQYF. The V and J genes are TRBV7-2 and TRBJ2-3; 8 positions agree with TRBD2. Germline CDR1 reads SGHTA; CDR2 reads FQGNSA. V lost 1 base to trimming and J lost 4 bases; unmatched junction nucleotides: 7. This CDR3 contains 16 residues.

This clone was counted once. The chain joins TRBV19 to TRBJ2-3; TRBD2 is a possible D gene (6 bases). Trimming removed 5 bases from V and 2 bases from J, with 14 bases in between. The CDR3 spans 15 residues. The germline CDR1 and CDR2 sequences are LNHDA and SQIVND (reference sequence). This CDR3 reads CASSEWGRNTDTQYF. For the CDR3, the DNA is TGTGCCAGTAGTGAGTGGGGGAGGAACACAGATACGCAGTATTTT.

This clone was recorded only once. The rearrangement uses TRBV5-6 and TRBJ2-7; no reliable D call. This CDR3 has 11 amino acids. Between the trimmed V and J ends, which lost 4 bases and 6 bases, there was a span of 8 bases. Germline lookup yields CDR1 SGHDT and CDR2 YYEEEE. The CDR3 region is CASSLLSEQYF. The CDR3 bases are TGTGCCAGCAGCCTATTGAGCGAGCAGTACTTC. Based on the CDR3 plus reference TRBV5-6 and TRBJ2-7, the full variable domain is DAGVTQSPTHLIKTRGQQVTLRCSPKSGHDTVSWYQQALGQGPQFIFQYYEEEERQRGNFPDRFSGHQFPNYSSELNVNALLLGDSALYLCASSLLSEQYFGPGTRLTVT.